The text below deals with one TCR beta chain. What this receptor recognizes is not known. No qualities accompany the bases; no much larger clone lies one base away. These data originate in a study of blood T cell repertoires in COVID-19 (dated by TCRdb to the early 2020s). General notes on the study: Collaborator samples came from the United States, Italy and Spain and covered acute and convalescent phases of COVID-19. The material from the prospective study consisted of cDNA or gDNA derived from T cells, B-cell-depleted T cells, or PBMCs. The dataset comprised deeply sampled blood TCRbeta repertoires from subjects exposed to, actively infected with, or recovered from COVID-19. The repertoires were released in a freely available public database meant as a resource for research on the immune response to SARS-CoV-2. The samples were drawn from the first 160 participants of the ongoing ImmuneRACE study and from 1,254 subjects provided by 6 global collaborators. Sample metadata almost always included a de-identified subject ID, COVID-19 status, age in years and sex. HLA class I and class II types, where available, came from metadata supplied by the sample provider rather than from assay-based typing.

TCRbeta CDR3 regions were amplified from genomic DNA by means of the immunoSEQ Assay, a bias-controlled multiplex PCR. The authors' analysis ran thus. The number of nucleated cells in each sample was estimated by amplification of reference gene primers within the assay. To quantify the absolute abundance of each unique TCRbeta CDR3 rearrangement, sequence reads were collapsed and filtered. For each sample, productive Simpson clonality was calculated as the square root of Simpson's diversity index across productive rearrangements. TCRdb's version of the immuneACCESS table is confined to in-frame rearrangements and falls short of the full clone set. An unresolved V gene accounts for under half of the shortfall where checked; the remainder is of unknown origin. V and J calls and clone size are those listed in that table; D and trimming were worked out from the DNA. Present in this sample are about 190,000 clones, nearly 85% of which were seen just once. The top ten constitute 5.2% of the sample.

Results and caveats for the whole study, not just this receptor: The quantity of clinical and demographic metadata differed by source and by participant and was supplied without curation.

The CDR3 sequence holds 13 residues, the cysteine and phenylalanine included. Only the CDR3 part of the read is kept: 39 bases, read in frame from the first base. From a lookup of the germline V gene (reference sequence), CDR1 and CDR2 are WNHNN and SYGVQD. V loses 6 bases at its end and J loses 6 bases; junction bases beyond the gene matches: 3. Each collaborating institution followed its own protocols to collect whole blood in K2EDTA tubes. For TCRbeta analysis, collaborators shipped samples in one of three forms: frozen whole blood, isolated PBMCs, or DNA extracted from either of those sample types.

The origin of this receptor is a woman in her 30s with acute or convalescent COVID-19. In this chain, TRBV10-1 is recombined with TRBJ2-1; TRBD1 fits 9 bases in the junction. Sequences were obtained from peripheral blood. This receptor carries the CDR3 CASREQGANEQFF. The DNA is TGCGCCAGCAGAGAACAGGGGGCCAATGAGCAGTTCTTC.